This TCR beta chain was identified in a study of cytotoxic CD8 clonotypes in ibrutinib-treated CLL. TCRdb keeps only in-frame clones here, not all; method: immunoSEQ multiplex PCR. Found here are around 250,000 clones, less than 75% of them singletons; the top ten hold just over 15%. This clone was seen only a few times. Sequencing used PBMCs, obtained after 24 months of ibrutinib treatment. This sequence originates from a human donor with chronic lymphocytic leukemia.

CDR3 nucleotides: TGCAGCGCTCCGACAGGGGGAGAGACCCAGTACTTC. It yields the protein CSAPTGGETQYF. This chain uses TRBV29-1 with TRBJ2-5, with 9 bases aligning to TRBD1. The CDR3 runs to 12 residues. Germline values: CDR1 SQVTM, CDR2 ANQGSEA. The J segment lost 4 bases and the V segment lost 7 bases, leaving 4 bases of the junction unmatched.